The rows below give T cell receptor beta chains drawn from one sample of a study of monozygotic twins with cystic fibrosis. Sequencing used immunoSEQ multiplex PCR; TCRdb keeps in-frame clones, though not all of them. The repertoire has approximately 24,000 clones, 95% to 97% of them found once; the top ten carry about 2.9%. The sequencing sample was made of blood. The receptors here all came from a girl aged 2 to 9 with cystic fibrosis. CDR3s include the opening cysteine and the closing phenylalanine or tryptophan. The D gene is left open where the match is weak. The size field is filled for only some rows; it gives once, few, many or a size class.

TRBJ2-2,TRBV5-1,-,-,TGCGCCAGCAGCTCAACAGGGTATCGCACCGGGGAGCTGTTTTTT,CASSSTGYRTGELFF
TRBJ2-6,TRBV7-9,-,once,TGTGCCAGCAGCTTGACGGACCGTACCACCTCTGGGGCCAACGTCCTGACTTTC,CASSLTDRTTSGANVLTF
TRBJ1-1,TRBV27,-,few,TGTGCCAGCAGTTTATCAGGATTTATGAACACTGAAGCTTTCTTT,CASSLSGFMNTEAFF
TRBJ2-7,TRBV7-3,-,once,TGTGCCAGCAGCTACCCCGGGGGCGAGCAGTACTTC,CASSYPGGEQYF
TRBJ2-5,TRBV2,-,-,TGTGCCAGCAGCCCTATTAGCGGCCAAGAGACCCAGTACTTC,CASSPISGQETQYF
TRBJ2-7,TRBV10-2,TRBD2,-,TGCGCCAGCATTCCAGGACTAGCGGGAGTCTACGAGCAGTACTTC,CASIPGLAGVYEQYF
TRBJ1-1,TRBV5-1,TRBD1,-,TGCGCCAGCAGCCGACAGGGGAGAAGTACGGACACTGAAGCTTTCTTT,CASSRQGRSTDTEAFF
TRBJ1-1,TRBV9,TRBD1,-,TGTGCCAGCAGCACAGGGGACACTGAAGCTTTCTTT,CASSTGDTEAFF
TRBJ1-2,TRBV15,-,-,TGTGCCACCAGCAGAGGGGGCCCTAACTATGGCTACACCTTC,CATSRGGPNYGYTF
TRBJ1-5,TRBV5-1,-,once,TGCGCCAGCAGCTACGGGCCAGATAATCAGCCCCAGCATTTT,CASSYGPDNQPQHF
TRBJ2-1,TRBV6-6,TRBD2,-,TGTGCCAGCAAGGTTGCCGGGAGGGCCCACAATGAGCAGTTCTTC,CASKVAGRAHNEQFF
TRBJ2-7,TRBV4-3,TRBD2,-,TGCGCCAGCAGCCCGGGACTAGCGGATTCCTACGAGCAGTACTTC,CASSPGLADSYEQYF
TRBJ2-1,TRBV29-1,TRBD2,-,TGCAGCGTTGGTGCTGTTGCGGGAGAGACATACAATGAGCAGTTCTTC,CSVGAVAGETYNEQFF
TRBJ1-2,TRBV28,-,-,TGTGCCAGCAGGCTAGGGACCGCTTATAACTATGGCTACACCTTC,CASRLGTAYNYGYTF
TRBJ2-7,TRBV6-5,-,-,TGTGCCAGCAGTTACTCCGACGGCGCCTACGAGCAGTACTTC,CASSYSDGAYEQYF
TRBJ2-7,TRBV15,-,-,TGTGCCACCAGCTCGGGGACCGAGCAGTACTTC,CATSSGTEQYF
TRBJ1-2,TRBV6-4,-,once,TGTGCCAGCAGTGACGGCGGACTCTATGGCTACACCTTC,CASSDGGLYGYTF
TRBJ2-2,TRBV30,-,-,TGTGCCTGGAGTACCTTCGGGGAAAAGGACACCGGGGAGCTGTTTTTT,CAWSTFGEKDTGELFF
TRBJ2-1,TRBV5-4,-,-,TGTGCCAGCAGCTTGGGCGGGAATTCCTACAATGAGCAGTTCTTC,CASSLGGNSYNEQFF
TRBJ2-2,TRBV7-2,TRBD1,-,TGTGCCAGCAGCTACTACAGGGGCGGGGAGCTGTTTTTT,CASSYYRGGELFF
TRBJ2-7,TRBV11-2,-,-,TGTGCCAGCAGCTTCGGGCCTGGAGTCTACGAGCAGTACTTC,CASSFGPGVYEQYF
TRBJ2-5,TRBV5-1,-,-,TGCGCCAGCAGCTTAATAACGGGATCACAAGAGACCCAGTACTTC,CASSLITGSQETQYF
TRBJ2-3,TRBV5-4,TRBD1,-,TGTGCCAGCAGCATTGGACAGGGTACAGATACGCAGTATTTT,CASSIGQGTDTQYF
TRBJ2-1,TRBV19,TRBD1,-,TGTGCCAGTAGTTTTAGACAGGGGGGCTACAATGAGCAGTTCTTC,CASSFRQGGYNEQFF
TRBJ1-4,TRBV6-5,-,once,TGTGCCAGCAGCCCCGGGAGGGAAAAACTGTTTTTT,CASSPGREKLFF
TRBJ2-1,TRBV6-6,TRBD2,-,TGTGCCAGCTCCTTAGCGGGAGGGTACAATGAGCAGTTCTTC,CASSLAGGYNEQFF
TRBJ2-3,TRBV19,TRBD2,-,TGTGCCAGTAGTATAAGGTTCCCTAGCGGGAGGGTCGCAGATACGCAGTATTTT,CASSIRFPSGRVADTQYF
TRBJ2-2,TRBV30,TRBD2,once,TGTGCCTGGTCGACTAGCGGGAGCCCCGGGGAGCTGTTTTTT,CAWSTSGSPGELFF
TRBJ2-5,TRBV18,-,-,TGTGCCAGCTCACCCGGGACGGCCCGGGAGACCCAGTACTTC,CASSPGTARETQYF
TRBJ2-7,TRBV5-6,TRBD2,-,TGTGCCAGCAGCTTGGCCTGGATTAGCGGGAGAGCGGGTGAGCAGTACTTC,CASSLAWISGRAGEQYF
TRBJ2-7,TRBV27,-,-,TGTGCCAGCAGTTGGTCTTGGTCGGCGGGACGCTTTTACGAGCAGTACTTC,CASSWSWSAGRFYEQYF
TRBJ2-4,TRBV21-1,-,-,TGTGCCAGCAGCCCATGTCCCGGGACGAGGAACATTCAGTACTTC,CASSPCPGTRNIQYF
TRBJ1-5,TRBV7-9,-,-,TGTGCCAGCAGCTTGGGGCTTGGAGGGGGTTCCCAGCCCCAGCATTTT,CASSLGLGGGSQPQHF
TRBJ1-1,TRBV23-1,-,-,TGCGCCAGCACTCACAAACAGGGAGTCGGGTACACTGAAGCTTTCTTT,CASTHKQGVGYTEAFF
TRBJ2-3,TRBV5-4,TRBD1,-,TGTGCCAGCAGCCCCCGGGACAGGGGCGCAGGTACGCAGTATTTT,CASSPRDRGAGTQYF
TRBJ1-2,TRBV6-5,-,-,TGTGCCAGCAGTCCCTCGGGACCGAACTATGGCTACACCTTC,CASSPSGPNYGYTF
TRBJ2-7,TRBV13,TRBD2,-,TGTGCCAGCAGCTATAGCGGGGGACCCTACGAGCAGTACTTC,CASSYSGGPYEQYF
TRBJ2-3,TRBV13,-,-,TGTGCCAGCAGCCCATCGCTAGTCGATACGCAGTATTTT,CASSPSLVDTQYF
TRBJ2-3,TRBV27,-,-,TGTGCCAGCAGTTTAGGATACCAGCTGGATACGCAGTATTTT,CASSLGYQLDTQYF
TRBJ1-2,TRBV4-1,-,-,TGCGCCAGCAGCCTAGAGAAGGGGGTAGGCTATGGCTACACCTTC,CASSLEKGVGYGYTF
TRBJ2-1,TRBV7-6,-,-,TGTGCCAGCAGCTCCCGACCAACAGGGATCGGCGATGAGCAGTTCTTC,CASSSRPTGIGDEQFF
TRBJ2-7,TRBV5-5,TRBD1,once,TGTGCCAGCGGAATCAGGGGGTCCTACGAGCAGTACTTC,CASGIRGSYEQYF